The source of this TCR beta chain is a study of shared clonotypes between healthy human individuals. Positively selected for CCR7, the CD45RO-negative cells used as naive CD8 cells excluded terminally differentiated effector memory CD45RA+ cells. Notes on the study in general: Some clonotypes were shared by all four sorted-subset donors, while others were not shared. The non-shared ones had lower generation probabilities than the shared ones.

A remark on this clone: Its cognate antigen is unknown.

This CDR3 has 12 amino acids. The V end lost 5 bases, the J end lost 5 bases, and 8 bases lay between the germline ends. Germline CDR1 is SGHNT and CDR2 is YYREEE (reference sequence). It was at deep level that the assay was run. For sorted subsets, about 200 ng DNA per replicate equaled approximately 32,000 T cell genomes. Profiled with immunoSEQ multiplex PCR; TCRdb holds only in-frame clones, not every one. The data show about 2 million clones, about 95% seen once. The source material was naive CD8+ T cells sorted from blood. The chain links TRBV5-4 to TRBJ2-1, with no clear D. This TCR came from a man aged 18-30 years in good health. CDR3 sequence reads: CASSRGNNEQFF. CDR3 coding DNA: TGTGCCAGCAGTCGTGGGAACAATGAGCAGTTCTTC.